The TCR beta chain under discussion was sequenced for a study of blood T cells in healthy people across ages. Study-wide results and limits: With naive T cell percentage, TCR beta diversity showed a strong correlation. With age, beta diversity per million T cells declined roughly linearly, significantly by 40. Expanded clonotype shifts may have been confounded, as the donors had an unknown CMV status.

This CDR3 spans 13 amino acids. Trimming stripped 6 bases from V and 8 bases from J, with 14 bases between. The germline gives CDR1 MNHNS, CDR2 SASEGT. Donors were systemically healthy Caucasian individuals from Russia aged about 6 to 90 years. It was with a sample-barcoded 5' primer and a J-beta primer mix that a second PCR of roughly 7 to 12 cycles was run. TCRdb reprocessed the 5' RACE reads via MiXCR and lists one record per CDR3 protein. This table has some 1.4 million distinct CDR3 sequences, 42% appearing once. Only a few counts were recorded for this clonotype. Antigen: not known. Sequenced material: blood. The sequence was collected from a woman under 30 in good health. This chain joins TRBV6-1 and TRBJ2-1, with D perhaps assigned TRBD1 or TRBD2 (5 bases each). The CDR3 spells CASSRRMGDEQFF. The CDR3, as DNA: TGTGCCAGCAGCCGGCGGATGGGGGATGAGCAGTTCTTC.